This TCR beta chain was retrieved from a study of control samples from healthy donors and cancer patients. Profiling relied on immunoSEQ multiplex PCR, and the TCRdb table lists in-frame clones only, not all of them. The sample yields about 70,000 clones, over 75% seen once. This CDR3 has 15 amino acids. V lost 6 bases and J lost 3, with 16 bases in between. Germline lookup yields CDR1 MDHEN and CDR2 SYDVKM. The chain recombines TRBV28 with TRBJ2-3; D is unclear. Sequenced sample: blood. The sequence came from a man aged 50 to 59 in good health. The DNA of the CDR3 is TGTGCCAGCAGGTCCGTTGTAGAGGCAACAGATACGCAGTATTTT. It encodes CASRSVVEATDTQYF.